This passage covers 28 T cell receptor beta chains from one sample sequenced in a study of human T cells and chemical hapten exposure. One entry per CDR3 protein results from TCRdb running MiXCR on the RACE reads. The sample lists 130,000 or so distinct CDR3 sequences, around 8.3% occurring once. The time point is: healthy volunteer bleed at 2 weeks. The study extracted total RNA from unfractionated whole blood. The specimen sequenced was whole blood. The source of these receptors is a male donor in good health. Some clones in this sample may be carry-over from other donors' samples.

This clonotype came up a few times. V is TRBV27 and J is TRBJ1-5, with 8 bases that match TRBD1. Germline CDR1 MNHEY, CDR2 SMNVEV (reference sequence). Trimming removed 8 bases from V and 6 bases from J; junction bases left unmatched: 6. The CDR3 is made up of 13 amino acids. The CDR3 bases are TGTGCCAGCGGGAGGACAGGGCCTCAGCCCCAGCATTTT. Encoded protein: CASGRTGPQPQHF.

This clonotype was counted only a few times. The chain is built from TRBV6-2 or TRBV6-3 and TRBJ2-4; 8 positions match TRBD1. Unmatched junction bases numbered 13, after V lost 6 bases and J lost 0 bases. CDR3 length equals 18 residues. Germline V CDR1 and CDR2: MNHEY, SVGEGT. CDR3 protein: CASRDGTGVSLAKNIQYF. CDR3 nucleotides: TGTGCCAGCAGAGACGGGACAGGCGTTTCCTTAGCCAAAAACATTCAGTACTTC.

This clonotype was recorded at least ten times. V and J are TRBV5-1 and TRBJ1-1, with D maybe TRBD1 (5 bases). Trimming pared 0 bases from V and 4 bases from J, leaving 13 bases between. The CDR3 length is 15 residues. Germline V gene data show CDR1 as SGHRS and CDR2 as YFSETQ. In nucleotides, the CDR3 is TGCGCCAGCAGCTTGGTGGCAGGGCGGTCCACTGAAGCTTTCTTT. It translates to CASSLVAGRSTEAFF.

This chain uses TRBV20-1 with TRBJ2-7; TRBD2 agrees at 8 bases. Per the germline V gene, CDR1 is DFQATT and CDR2 is SNEGSKA (reference sequence). The CDR3 has 18 amino acids. J was trimmed by 0 bases and V by 1 base; bases with no gene match: 14. The CDR3 bases are TGCAGTGCTAGAGGAGGCAAGGCGGGGGGTTTTAGCTCCTACGAGCAGTACTTC. Residues: CSARGGKAGGFSSYEQYF.

This clonotype occurred a few times. This chain connects TRBV6-2 or TRBV6-3 to TRBJ1-2; D is uncertain. The germline V gene encodes CDR1 MNHEY and CDR2 SVGEGT. The CDR3 contains 12 residues. V was shortened by 5 bases and J by 5 bases, with 9 bases between the two germline ends. The DNA for the CDR3 is TGTGCCAGCAGTCGGACGGAGTATGGCTACACCTTC. It is translated as CASSRTEYGYTF.

The table lists this clonotype with many counts. The chain links TRBV28 to TRBJ2-7; weak D call: TRBD1 (6 bases). Germline assignment: CDR1 MDHEN and CDR2 SYDVKM. CDR3 length equals 16 residues. The V end lost 3 bases, the J end lost 2 bases, and 17 bases lay between the germline ends. This CDR3 is CASSLRVGQFPYEQYF. In nucleotides, the CDR3 is TGTGCCAGCAGTTTGAGAGTAGGACAGTTTCCCTACGAGCAGTACTTC.

This CDR3 reads CSARGLGPDSYNSPLHF. The CDR3 nucleotides are TGCAGTGCTAGAGGGCTAGGTCCGGACTCCTATAATTCACCCCTCCACTTT. The rearrangement joins TRBV20-1 to TRBJ1-6; D is unclear. The CDR3 extends over 17 amino acids. Germline CDR1 is DFQATT and CDR2 is SNEGSKA (reference sequence). Between the trimmed V and J ends, which lost 1 base and 0 bases, there was a span of 13 bases.

The chain uses TRBV2 and TRBJ2-7; TRBD1 matches at 8 bases. CDR1 is SNHLY, CDR2 FYNNEI, per germline. CDR3 length: 15 residues. V lost 4 bases and J lost 4; bases outside the gene matches: 9. The CDR3 sequence is CASSGGTGRIYEQYF. The CDR3 DNA reads as TGTGCCAGCAGTGGGGGGACAGGAAGAATTTACGAGCAGTACTTC.

This clonotype has a handful of counts. The chain links TRBV12-3 or TRBV12-4 to TRBJ2-7; 10 nucleotides agree with TRBD2. CDR3 size: 14 residues. The J segment lost 8 bases and the V segment lost 3 bases, leaving 7 bases of the junction unmatched. CDR3: CASSFRAGGPKQYF. The CDR3 region has the DNA TGTGCCAGCAGTTTTAGAGCGGGGGGGCCGAAGCAGTACTTC.

This clonotype showed up many times. The chain carries TRBV7-9 and TRBJ1-3; a possible D gene is TRBD1 (5 bases). V lost 5 bases to trimming and J lost 3 bases, with 11 bases between them. This CDR3 region has 14 residues. CDR1 and CDR2 from the germline V gene are SEHNR and FQNEAQ (reference sequence). This chain's CDR3 is CASSNMTDGNTIYF. CDR3 nucleotides: TGTGCCAGCAGCAATATGACAGATGGAAACACCATATATTTT.

The chain recombines TRBV29-1 with TRBJ2-1; D not certain. Germline CDR1 SQVTM, CDR2 ANQGSEA. The CDR3 runs to 13 residues. The CDR3: CSFFLSSYNEQFF. The CDR3 DNA follows: TGCAGTTTCTTTCTGAGCTCCTACAATGAGCAGTTCTTC.

The rearrangement links TRBV6-2 or TRBV6-3 to TRBJ2-1; no clear D. CDR1 MNHEY and CDR2 SVGEGT come from the germline V gene. V lost 4 bases, J lost 1 base, and 8 bases lay in between. The CDR3 totals 14 residues. The CDR3 is CASSLLSSYNEQFF. CDR3 coding DNA: TGTGCCAGCAGTTTGTTGAGTTCCTACAATGAGCAGTTCTTC.

This clonotype showed up many times. V gene TRBV12-5 combines with J gene TRBJ1-1; D is unclear. Germline-derived CDR1 and CDR2 are LGHNT and FRNRAP. This CDR3 has 13 amino acids. The ends were cut back, 9 bases at V and 0 bases at J, with 11 bases in the middle. The CDR3 region is CARYKIMNTEAFF. CDR3 nucleotides: TGTGCTAGGTACAAGATCATGAACACTGAAGCTTTCTTT.

In its sample, this clonotype was seen many times. This chain connects TRBV29-1 to TRBJ2-7; 8 positions agree with TRBD1. The germline V gene encodes CDR1 SQVTM and CDR2 ANQGSEA. The junction had 10 bases not matched to a gene; V was cut back by 4 bases and J by 5 bases. This CDR3 spans 14 amino acids. The CDR3 nucleotides read TGCAGCGTTGCCCAGGGACAGGAGGTCAACGAGCAGTACTTC. Amino acids: CSVAQGQEVNEQYF.

The sample holds a few counts of this clonotype. V usage is TRBV10-3 and J usage is TRBJ1-2; D not resolved. This CDR3 has 14 residues. Germline CDR1 is ENHRY and CDR2 is SYGVKD. The ends were cut back, 0 bases at V and 4 bases at J, with 9 bases in the middle. The CDR3 DNA reads TGTGCCATCAGTGAGTCGGGAGGAATCTATGGCTACACCTTC. Protein product: CAISESGGIYGYTF.

This clonotype showed up many times. The rearrangement uses TRBV11-2 and TRBJ1-2; D possibly corresponds to TRBD1 (5 bases). The germline gives CDR1 SGHAT, CDR2 FQNNGV. V lost 7 bases and J 2 bases, leaving 14 bases between the germline ends. This CDR3 comprises 14 residues. The DNA for the CDR3 is TGTGCCAGCACCCCGATCCGGGACAACTATGGCTACACCTTC. The encoded protein is CASTPIRDNYGYTF.

This clonotype was counted between two and nine times. V gene TRBV6-5 combines with J gene TRBJ2-3; TRBD2 matches 8 bases. Germline V gene lookup returns CDR1 MNHEY and CDR2 SVGAGI. Unmatched junction bases numbered 7, after V lost 5 bases and J lost 3 bases. There are 15 residues in the CDR3. The CDR3 region is CASSPSGRRTDTQYF. Written as DNA, the CDR3 is TGTGCCAGCAGTCCGAGCGGGAGAAGAACAGATACGCAGTATTTT.

The chain is built from TRBV5-1 and TRBJ1-1; 7 positions agree with TRBD1. The CDR3 contains 15 residues. V dropped 4 bases and J dropped 2; count of bases not matched to a gene: 8. Germline V gene sequence: CDR1 SGHRS, CDR2 YFSETQ. The CDR3 DNA follows: TGCGCCAGCAGCGTATGGACAGGTTTCAACACTGAAGCTTTCTTT. Amino acid sequence: CASSVWTGFNTEAFF. Looking up the rest from reference TRBV5-1 and TRBJ1-1 gives the full variable domain: KAGVTQTPRYLIKTRGQQVTLSCSPISGHRSVSWYQQTPGQGLQFLFEYFSETQRNKGNFPGRFSGRQFSNSRSEMNVSTLELGDSALYLCASSVWTGFNTEAFFGQGTRLTVV.

This clonotype appeared a few times. The genes are TRBV20-1 and TRBJ1-1; D is unclear. The V end lost 0 bases, the J end lost 4 bases, and 12 bases lay between the germline ends. The CDR3 is made up of 14 amino acids. Germline-derived CDR1 and CDR2 are DFQATT and SNEGSKA (reference sequence). CDR3 loop: CSARDLGVLTEAFF. The CDR3 nucleotides are TGCAGTGCTAGAGATCTGGGCGTACTCACTGAAGCTTTCTTT.

This clonotype was observed a handful of times. The genes are TRBV7-6 and TRBJ1-6; no reliable D call. Per germline, CDR1 SGHVS and CDR2 FNYEAQ. V was shortened by 2 bases and J by 2 bases, with 16 bases between the two germline ends. The CDR3 has 18 residues. The CDR3 region is CASSLRPSANPYNSPLHF. CDR3 nucleotide sequence: TGTGCCAGCAGCTTAAGGCCCTCGGCGAACCCCTATAATTCACCCCTCCACTTT.

This clonotype was seen at least ten times. This rearrangement joins TRBV20-1 to TRBJ1-1, with D unclear. The CDR3 is made up of 12 amino acids. V dropped 2 bases and J dropped 4 bases, with 8 bases sitting between them. The germline CDR1 and CDR2 sequences are DFQATT and SNEGSKA (reference sequence). As DNA, the CDR3 is TGCAGTGCTAGATCGGGATCCACTGAAGCTTTCTTT. Its translation: CSARSGSTEAFF.

This clonotype has a count of ten or more. V usage is TRBV12-5 and J usage is TRBJ2-1, with D possibly being TRBD1 (5 bases). Trimming pared 6 bases from V and 4 bases from J, leaving 22 bases between. Germline V gives CDR1 LGHNT, CDR2 FRNRAP. The CDR3 has 17 residues. The CDR3 here is CASGLDGWGAEYNEQFF. The CDR3 DNA reads as TGTGCTAGTGGACTCGACGGGTGGGGCGCTGAGTACAATGAGCAGTTCTTC.

This clonotype was counted ten times or more. The chain has TRBV7-9 and TRBJ1-1; D is unclear. Looked up from germline, CDR1 is SEHNR and CDR2 is FQNEAQ (reference sequence). CDR3 length: 13 residues. Trimming left V 5 bases short and J 1 base short, with 8 bases between. CDR3 nucleotide sequence: TGTGCCAGCAGCCCCGCATCGAACACTGAAGCTTTCTTT. Amino acid sequence: CASSPASNTEAFF.

The chain combines TRBV6-6 with TRBJ1-2; D is unclear. The germline V and J ends were trimmed by 6 bases and 2 bases, with 10 bases remaining between them. Germline V lookup: CDR1 MNHNY, CDR2 SVGAGI (reference sequence). This CDR3 comprises 13 residues. The CDR3 nucleotides are TGTGCCAGCAGGCCCCCCCTCAACTATGGCTACACCTTC. Its translation is CASRPPLNYGYTF.

Points on this clonotype: One base away lies a much larger clone, so this may be a sequencing read error. The chain has TRBV4-1 and TRBJ2-7; possible D gene TRBD2, 6 bases. Germline CDR1 MGHRA, CDR2 YSYEKL. This CDR3 is 16 amino acids long. V lost 0 bases and J 6 bases, leaving 18 bases between the germline ends. The CDR3: CASSQDIGSGTCEQYF. CDR3 in DNA: TGCGCCAGCAGCCAAGATATTGGTAGCGGAACCTGCGAGCAGTACTTC.

The genes are TRBV12-3 or TRBV12-4 and TRBJ2-1; 12 bases map to TRBD2. The CDR3 runs to 14 residues. J gave up 8 bases and V 6 bases, and 5 bases lay outside the gene matches. The CDR3 region is CASRPGLAGYEQFF. The CDR3 DNA follows: TGTGCCAGCAGACCCGGACTAGCGGGATATGAGCAGTTCTTC.

This clonotype was observed many times. The chain combines TRBV7-2 with TRBJ1-2; D is unclear. There are 16 residues in the CDR3. V lost 1 base, J lost 6 bases, and 18 bases lay in between. CDR1 SGHTA and CDR2 FQGNSA come from the germline V gene. The CDR3 protein is CASSLGLRQNENGYTF. The CDR3 DNA reads as TGTGCCAGCAGCTTAGGGCTTCGGCAGAACGAGAATGGCTACACCTTC.

This clonotype was observed many times. The chain couples TRBV6-1 to TRBJ2-1; 7 bases fit TRBD2. The germline V gene has CDR1 MNHNS and CDR2 SASEGT. Trimming removed 4 bases from V and 8 bases from J; junction bases left unmatched: 8. The CDR3 is made up of 14 amino acids. The CDR3 region is CASSGLRREDEQFF. The DNA for the CDR3 is TGTGCCAGCAGTGGGCTGCGCCGGGAGGATGAGCAGTTCTTC.